Below, 9 T cell receptor beta chains from the same sample are listed, as sequenced in a study of regulatory T cells in long-lasting Graves disease. Time point denoted: newly diagnosed GD, antithyroid drugs for less than 3 months. Making the TCR library involved RNA that had been extracted from PBMCs. Relying on iRepertoire HTBI primers and Arm-PCR of CDR3 regions, the team built TCR beta libraries. TCRdb ran MiXCR on the multiplex PCR reads and lists one entry per CDR3 protein. Among about 420,000 distinct CDR3 sequences listed, roughly 15% were seen once. These records were also assigned to another study, of T cells in Graves' hyperthyroidism and ophthalmopathy.

The source was peripheral blood mononuclear cells (PBMCs), collected at new diagnosis, from a patient treated with antithyroid drugs. These receptors all come from a woman under 30 with Graves disease.

This clonotype came up many times. Here the CDR3 reads CASSQVTSIHEQYF. The CDR3 DNA reads TGTGCCAGCAGCCAAGTTACTAGCATCCACGAGCAGTACTTC. The V gene is TRBV3-1, the J gene TRBJ2-7, with D possibly TRBD2 on 6 matching bases. This CDR3 is built from 14 residues. Germline CDR1 is LGHDT and CDR2 is YNNKEL (reference sequence). V lost 1 base to trimming and J lost 5 bases, with 12 bases between them.

The chain uses TRBV20-1 and TRBJ2-1; D is possibly TRBD2 (6 bases). The germline gives CDR1 DFQATT, CDR2 SNEGSKA (reference sequence). The CDR3 spans 16 residues. V lost 0 bases and J lost 3, with 15 bases in between. For the CDR3, the DNA is TGCAGTGCTAGAGATTTCTCCGGGAGCTTCTACAATGAGCAGTTCTTC. As protein: CSARDFSGSFYNEQFF.

V usage is TRBV4-3 and J usage is TRBJ2-3; D is perhaps TRBD2 (5 bases). The CDR3 runs to 16 residues. In germline, CDR1 is LGHNA, CDR2 YSLEER. The V gene lost 0 bases and the J gene lost 10 bases, with 20 bases spanning the gap. The CDR3 is CASSQDPRLTLFAQYF. CDR3 coding DNA: TGCGCCAGCAGCCAAGACCCCAGACTAACCCTATTTGCGCAGTATTTT.

This clonotype has ten or more counts. V gene TRBV6-1 combines with J gene TRBJ2-7; D is perhaps TRBD2 (7 bases). The V gene lost 8 bases and the J gene lost 7 bases, with 18 bases spanning the gap. The CDR3 has 13 residues. Looked up from germline, CDR1 is MNHNS and CDR2 is SASEGT. The CDR3 loop reads CASWRGGSGEQYF. The CDR3 DNA reads as TGTGCCAGCTGGAGGGGGGGGTCCGGAGAGCAGTACTTC.

This clonotype showed up just a few times. This chain links TRBV24-1 with TRBJ2-7, with 10 bases lining up with TRBD1. Germline CDR1 is KGHDR and CDR2 is SFDVKD. V was clipped by 6 bases and J by 7 bases; unmatched bases: 8. The CDR3 runs to 14 residues. The CDR3 sequence: CATSPGQGTWEQYF. The CDR3 bases are TGTGCCACCAGTCCGGGACAGGGGACATGGGAGCAGTACTTC.

The rearrangement links TRBV5-1 to TRBJ2-7; the match to TRBD2 covers 7 bases. This CDR3 contains 17 residues. Trimming took 0 bases from V and 0 from J; bases not matched to a gene: 9. Germline CDR1 SGHRS, CDR2 YFSETQ. CDR3 coding DNA: TGCGCCAGCAGCTTGGAATGGCCGCGCGGGAGCTCCTACGAGCAGTACTTC. This codes for CASSLEWPRGSSYEQYF. The full variable domain, completed using reference TRBV5-1 and TRBJ2-7, is KAGVTQTPRYLIKTRGQQVTLSCSPISGHRSVSWYQQTPGQGLQFLFEYFSETQRNKGNFPGRFSGRQFSNSRSEMNVSTLELGDSALYLCASSLEWPRGSSYEQYFGPGTRLTVT.

This clonotype was detected many times. CDR3 DNA sequence: TGTGCCAGCACGCAGGGAACAGATACGCAGTATTTT. It translates to CASTQGTDTQYF. The chain combines TRBV2 with TRBJ2-3; a possible D gene is TRBD1 (5 bases). The CDR3 is 12 amino acids. Germline V CDR1 and CDR2: SNHLY, FYNNEI. The V end was cut by 7 bases, the J end by 3 bases, with 8 bases between.

This clonotype was observed many times. The rearrangement uses TRBV12-3 or TRBV12-4 and TRBJ2-1; D uncertain. The CDR3 extends over 13 amino acids. V dropped 8 bases and J dropped 5 bases, with 13 bases sitting between them. CDR3 DNA: TGTGCCAGCGCCCAAGGACGGGACAATGAGCAGTTCTTC. This gives the protein CASAQGRDNEQFF.

This clonotype has a count of ten or more. This chain uses TRBV20-1 with TRBJ2-3; D unclear. V was pared by 0 bases and J by 7 bases, with 11 bases between. CDR1 and CDR2 from the germline V gene are DFQATT and SNEGSKA (reference sequence). The CDR3 runs to 13 residues. In DNA, the CDR3 is TGCAGTGCTAGAGATTTAGAGTTATATACGCAGTATTTT. It specifies CSARDLELYTQYF.